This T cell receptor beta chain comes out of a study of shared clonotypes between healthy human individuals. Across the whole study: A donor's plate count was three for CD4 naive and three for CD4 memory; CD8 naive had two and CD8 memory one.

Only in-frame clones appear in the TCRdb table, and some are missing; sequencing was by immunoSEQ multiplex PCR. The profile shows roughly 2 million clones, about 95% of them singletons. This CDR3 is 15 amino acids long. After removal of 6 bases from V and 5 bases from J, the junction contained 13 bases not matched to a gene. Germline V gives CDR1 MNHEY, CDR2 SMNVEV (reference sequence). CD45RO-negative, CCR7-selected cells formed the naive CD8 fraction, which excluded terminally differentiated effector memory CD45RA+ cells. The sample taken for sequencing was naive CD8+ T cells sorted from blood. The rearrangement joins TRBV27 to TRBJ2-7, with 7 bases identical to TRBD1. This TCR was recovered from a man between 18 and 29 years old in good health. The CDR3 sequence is CASSPLGQGVHEQYF. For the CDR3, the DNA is TGTGCCAGCAGCCCTTTGGGGCAGGGGGTCCACGAGCAGTACTTC.